Listed below are T cell receptor beta chains from one sample, sequenced in a study of blood T cell repertoires in COVID-19. The protocol was immunoSEQ multiplex PCR, while the TCRdb copy is restricted to in-frame clones and leaves out a portion. The data show about 220,000 clones, around 84% seen once. Sequenced sample: peripheral blood. The receptors here all came from a man aged 35 to 55 who had recovered from COVID-19. CDR3s include the opening cysteine and the closing phenylalanine or tryptophan. D genes are given only for firm matches.

J: TRBJ1-6; D: TRBD1; V: TRBV30; CDR3: CAWGGRAGGNSPLHF
J: TRBJ2-7; D: -; V: TRBV10-3; CDR3: CAISDSRTGIGYEQYF
J: TRBJ1-5; D: TRBD1; V: TRBV30; CDR3: CAWSAGQGRNQPQHF
J: TRBJ2-7; D: TRBD2; V: TRBV29-1; CDR3: CSVWGLAGSYEQYF
J: TRBJ2-1; D: TRBD2; V: TRBV10-2; CDR3: CASSEQVAGLWGNEQFF
J: TRBJ1-1; D: TRBD1; V: TRBV5-6; CDR3: CASSLPGGTNTEAFF
J: TRBJ2-1; D: -; V: TRBV10-1; CDR3: CASSELNPRGEQFF
J: TRBJ1-2; D: TRBD1; V: TRBV5-1; CDR3: CASSFGQGMDGYTF
J: TRBJ1-3; D: -; V: TRBV28; CDR3: CASSRGREHTIYF
J: TRBJ2-3; D: TRBD1; V: TRBV3-1/TRBV3-2; CDR3: CASNPGQRDSSTDTQYF
J: TRBJ1-1; D: -; V: TRBV3-1/TRBV3-2; CDR3: CASSQERQIRRAFF
J: TRBJ1-5; D: TRBD1; V: TRBV25-1; CDR3: CASSGTGTQPQHF
J: TRBJ2-7; D: -; V: TRBV4-3; CDR3: CASSQDTGLSHYEQYF
J: TRBJ2-5; D: -; V: TRBV3-1/TRBV3-2; CDR3: CASSQSRRSQETQYF
J: TRBJ2-7; D: -; V: TRBV6-5; CDR3: CASIWGDRRNYEQYF
J: TRBJ2-1; D: TRBD2; V: TRBV5-1; CDR3: CASSLEGTSYNEQFF
J: TRBJ2-6; D: -; V: TRBV7-2; CDR3: CASKSGAGANVLTF
J: TRBJ2-7; D: -; V: TRBV2; CDR3: CASSEGSLSYEQYF
J: TRBJ1-5; D: -; V: TRBV28; CDR3: CASSPGVGQPQHF
J: TRBJ2-6; D: -; V: TRBV25-1; CDR3: CASSDSQGANVLTF
J: TRBJ2-2; D: TRBD1; V: TRBV2; CDR3: CASSRTGRTGELFF
J: TRBJ1-1; D: -; V: TRBV7-2; CDR3: CASKSNQGNTEAFF